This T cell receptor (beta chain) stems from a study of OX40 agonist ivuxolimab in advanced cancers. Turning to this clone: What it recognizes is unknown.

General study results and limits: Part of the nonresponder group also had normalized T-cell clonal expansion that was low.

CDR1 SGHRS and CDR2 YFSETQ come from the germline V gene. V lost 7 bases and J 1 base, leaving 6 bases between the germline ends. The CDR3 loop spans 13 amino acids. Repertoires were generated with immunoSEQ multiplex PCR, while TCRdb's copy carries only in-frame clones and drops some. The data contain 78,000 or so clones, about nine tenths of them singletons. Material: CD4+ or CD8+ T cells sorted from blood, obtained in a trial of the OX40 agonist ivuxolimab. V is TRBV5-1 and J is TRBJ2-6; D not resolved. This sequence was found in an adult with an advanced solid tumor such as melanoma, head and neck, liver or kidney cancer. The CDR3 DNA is TGCGCCAGCTATGATTCTGGGGCCAACGTCCTGACTTTC. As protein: CASYDSGANVLTF.